This T cell receptor beta chain came from a study of blood T cell repertoires in COVID-19. The overall study: Whether acute or convalescent, the COVID-19 samples came from the United States, Italy and Spain. T cells, B-cell-depleted T cells, or PBMCs supplied cDNA or gDNA.

Germline V CDR1 and CDR2: MNHNS, SASEGT. The CDR3 spans 16 residues. The V and J ends lost 1 base and 10 bases, in that order; junction bases with no gene match: 14. TCRdb's copy holds only in-frame clones and misses some; the assay was immunoSEQ multiplex PCR. The repertoire holds fewer than 100,000 clones, with around 86% as singletons. This sequence originates from a woman of 80 years or more with acute or convalescent COVID-19. The sample taken for sequencing was peripheral blood. The chain uses TRBV6-1 and TRBJ2-3, with TRBD2 identical over 7 bases. CDR3 bases: TGTGCCAGCAGTGAAGTAGCCTCATGGGGTCTAGCGGCGCAGTATTTT. Translated: CASSEVASWGLAAQYF.